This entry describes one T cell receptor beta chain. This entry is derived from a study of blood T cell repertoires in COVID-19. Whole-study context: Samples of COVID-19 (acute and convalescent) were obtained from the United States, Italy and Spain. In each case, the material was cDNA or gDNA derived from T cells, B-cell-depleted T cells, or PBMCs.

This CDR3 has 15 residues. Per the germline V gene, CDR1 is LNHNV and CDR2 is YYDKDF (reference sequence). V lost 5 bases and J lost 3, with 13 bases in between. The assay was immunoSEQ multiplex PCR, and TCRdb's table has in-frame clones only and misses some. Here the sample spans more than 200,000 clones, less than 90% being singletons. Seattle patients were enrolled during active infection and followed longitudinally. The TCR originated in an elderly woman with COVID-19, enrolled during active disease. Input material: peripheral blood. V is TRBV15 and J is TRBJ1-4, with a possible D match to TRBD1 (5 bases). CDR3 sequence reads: CATSARGGPNEKLFF. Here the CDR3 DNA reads TGTGCCACCAGCGCCCGCGGGGGACCTAATGAAAAACTGTTTTTT.